Presented here are 10 T cell receptor beta chains from one specimen sequenced in a study of T-cell reconstitution after alpha-beta-depleted transplantation in children. Unique molecular identifiers were incorporated when the TCRbeta library was constructed. Using its own MiXCR run on the PCR reads, TCRdb lists one record per CDR3 protein. This sample has fewer than 550,000 distinct CDR3 sequences, with 15% to 20% found just once. The source material was PBMCs, mostly from graft donor cells, sampled 360 days after TCRalphabeta/CD19-depleted stem cell transplant. These receptors all come from a boy younger than two who had a stem cell transplant for Wiskott-Aldrich syndrome, so the T cells may come from the graft donor.

This clonotype was counted only a few times. V usage is TRBV6-1 and J usage is TRBJ2-7; tentatively, D is TRBD2 (5 bases). This CDR3 contains 15 residues. Germline CDR1 and CDR2: MNHNS and SASEGT. Trimming took off 1 base at V and 0 bases at J, with 10 bases between the two ends. This CDR3 is CASSEVPGISYEQYF. As DNA, the CDR3 is TGTGCCAGCAGTGAAGTCCCGGGAATCTCCTACGAGCAGTACTTC.

This clonotype was seen a handful of times. This chain joins TRBV5-1 and TRBJ1-6; TRBD1 matches 9 bases. The CDR3 covers 15 residues. V lost 0 bases, J lost 10 bases, and 5 bases stayed unmatched. The germline CDR1 and CDR2 sequences are SGHRS and YFSETQ. The CDR3 loop reads CASSLAGQGRSPLHF. The CDR3 nucleotides are TGCGCCAGCAGCTTGGCCGGACAGGGGAGGTCACCCCTCCACTTT.

The V gene is TRBV9, the J gene TRBJ2-7; 7 bases are a match to TRBD2. The CDR3 covers 15 residues. With 3 bases clipped from V and 3 bases from J, the junction kept 9 bases outside the gene matches. CDR1 and CDR2 from the germline V gene are SGDLS and YYNGEE. The CDR3, as DNA: TGTGCCAGCAGCGCCGGACTAGTTCCCTACTACGAGCAGTACTTC. It yields the protein CASSAGLVPYYEQYF.

The table lists this clonotype with many counts. The chain combines TRBV9 with TRBJ2-7, with TRBD2 matching over 13 bases. The CDR3 length is 15 residues. From germline, CDR1 is SGDLS and CDR2 YYNGEE. With 2 bases clipped from V and 2 bases from J, the junction kept 1 base outside the gene matches. CDR3 residues: CASSVGTSGTYEQYF. The CDR3 DNA follows: TGTGCCAGCAGCGTTGGGACTAGCGGGACCTACGAGCAGTACTTC.

This clonotype has more than one count but fewer than ten. The chain couples TRBV7-7 to TRBJ2-2; 7 bases line up with TRBD1. V lost 5 bases and J lost 2; bases outside the gene matches: 8. Germline V lookup: CDR1 SSHAT, CDR2 FNYEAQ (reference sequence). The CDR3 is 16 amino acids. CDR3 coding DNA: TGTGCCAGCAGCCCTCAACAGGGGAGTAACACCGGGGAGCTGTTTTTT. This encodes CASSPQQGSNTGELFF.

This clonotype has a handful of counts. The V and J genes are TRBV12-3 or TRBV12-4 and TRBJ1-2, with 10 bases matching TRBD1. The length of the CDR3 is 16 residues. Trimming cost V 6 bases and J 5 bases; bases outside gene matches: 12. The CDR3 bases are TGTGCCAGCAGGTTCGCCCGGGACAGGGGTGGATATGGCTACACCTTC. This sequence encodes CASRFARDRGGYGYTF.

The V and J genes are TRBV12-3 or TRBV12-4 and TRBJ2-3, with TRBD1 identical over 10 bases. Unmatched junction bases numbered 3, after V lost 4 bases and J lost 8 bases. The CDR3 runs to 13 residues. The CDR3 sequence: CASSSGQGGTQYF. The CDR3 DNA sequence: TGTGCCAGCAGTTCCGGACAGGGGGGTACGCAGTATTTT.

The chain carries TRBV28 and TRBJ1-5; D call uncertain. CDR3 length equals 15 residues. CDR1 and CDR2 (germline): MDHEN, SYDVKM. V shed 2 bases and J shed 3 bases, with 11 bases lying between them. CDR3 residues: CASSLPDITNQPQHF. CDR3 in DNA: TGTGCCAGCAGTTTACCCGACATTACCAATCAGCCCCAGCATTTT.

This clonotype showed up just a few times. The V and J genes are TRBV15 and TRBJ2-2; D is undetermined. The CDR3 sequence is 14 residues long. Germline CDR1 is LNHNV and CDR2 is YYDKDF (reference sequence). The germline V and J ends were trimmed by 0 bases and 4 bases, with 6 bases remaining between them. The CDR3 DNA follows: TGTGCCACCAGCAGAGATGTCGGCACCGGGGAGCTGTTTTTT. Translated, it gives CATSRDVGTGELFF.

In this sample, this clonotype turned up a few times. This rearrangement joins TRBV5-1 to TRBJ2-1; TRBD1 matches 7 bases. J lost 2 bases, V lost 7 bases, and 3 bases had no gene match. Germline-derived CDR1 and CDR2 are SGHRS and YFSETQ. The CDR3 consists of 13 residues. CDR3 residues: CASGTATYNEQFF. CDR3 DNA sequence: TGCGCCAGCGGGACAGCCACCTACAATGAGCAGTTCTTC.